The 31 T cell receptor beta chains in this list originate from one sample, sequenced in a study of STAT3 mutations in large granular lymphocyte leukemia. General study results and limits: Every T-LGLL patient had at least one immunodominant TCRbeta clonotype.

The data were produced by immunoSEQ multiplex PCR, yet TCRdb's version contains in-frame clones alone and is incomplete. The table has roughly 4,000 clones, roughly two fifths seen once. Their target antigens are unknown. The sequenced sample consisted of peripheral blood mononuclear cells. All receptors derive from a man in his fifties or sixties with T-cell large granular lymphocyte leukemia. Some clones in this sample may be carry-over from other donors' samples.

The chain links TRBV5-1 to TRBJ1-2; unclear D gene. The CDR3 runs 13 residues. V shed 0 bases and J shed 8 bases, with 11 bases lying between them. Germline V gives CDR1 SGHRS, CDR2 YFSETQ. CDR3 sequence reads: CASSLEGFGGYTF. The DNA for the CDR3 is TGCGCCAGCAGCTTGGAAGGCTTTGGGGGCTACACCTTC.

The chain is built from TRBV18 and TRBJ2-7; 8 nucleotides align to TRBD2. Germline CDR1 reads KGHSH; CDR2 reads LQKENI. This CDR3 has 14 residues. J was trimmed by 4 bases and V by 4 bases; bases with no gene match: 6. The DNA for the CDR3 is TGTGCCAGCTCACTCGGGACTAGTATTTACGAGCAGTACTTC. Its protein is CASSLGTSIYEQYF.

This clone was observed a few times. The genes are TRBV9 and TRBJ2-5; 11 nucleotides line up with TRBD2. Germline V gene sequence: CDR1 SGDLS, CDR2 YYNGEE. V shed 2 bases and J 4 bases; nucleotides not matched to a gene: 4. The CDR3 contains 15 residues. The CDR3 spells CASSVSGGAPETQYF. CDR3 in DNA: TGTGCCAGCAGCGTTAGCGGGGGGGCCCCAGAGACCCAGTACTTC.

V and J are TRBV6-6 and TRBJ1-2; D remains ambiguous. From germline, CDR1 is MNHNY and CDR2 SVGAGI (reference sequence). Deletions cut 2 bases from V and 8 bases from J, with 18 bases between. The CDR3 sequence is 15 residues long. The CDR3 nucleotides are TGTGCCAGCAGTTACGAGGAGGGTTCCGGTCGGGGCTACACCTTC. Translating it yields CASSYEEGSGRGYTF.

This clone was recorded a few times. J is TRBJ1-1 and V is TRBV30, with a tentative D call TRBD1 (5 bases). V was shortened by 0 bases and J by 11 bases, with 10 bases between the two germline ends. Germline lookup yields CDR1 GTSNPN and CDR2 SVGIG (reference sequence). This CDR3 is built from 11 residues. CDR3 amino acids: CAWSVQKGAFF. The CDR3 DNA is TGTGCCTGGAGTGTACAAAAGGGGGCTTTCTTT.

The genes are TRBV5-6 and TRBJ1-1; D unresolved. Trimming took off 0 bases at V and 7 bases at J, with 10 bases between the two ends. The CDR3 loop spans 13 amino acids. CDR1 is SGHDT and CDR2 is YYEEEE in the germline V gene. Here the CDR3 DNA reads TGTGCCAGCAGCTTGGCCTTGGCACTTGAAGCTTTCTTT. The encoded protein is CASSLALALEAFF.

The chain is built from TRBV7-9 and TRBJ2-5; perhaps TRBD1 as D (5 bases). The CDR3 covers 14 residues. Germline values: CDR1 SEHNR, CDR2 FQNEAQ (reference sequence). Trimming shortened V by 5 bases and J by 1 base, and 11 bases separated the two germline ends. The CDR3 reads CASSPQGFQETQYF. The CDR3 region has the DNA TGTGCCAGCAGCCCCCAGGGATTCCAAGAGACCCAGTACTTC.

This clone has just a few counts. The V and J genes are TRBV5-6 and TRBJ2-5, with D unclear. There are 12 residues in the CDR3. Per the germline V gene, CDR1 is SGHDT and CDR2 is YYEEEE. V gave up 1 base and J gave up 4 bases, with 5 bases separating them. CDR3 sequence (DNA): TGTGCCAGCAGCTTGATTGCAGAGACCCAGTACTTC. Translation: CASSLIAETQYF.

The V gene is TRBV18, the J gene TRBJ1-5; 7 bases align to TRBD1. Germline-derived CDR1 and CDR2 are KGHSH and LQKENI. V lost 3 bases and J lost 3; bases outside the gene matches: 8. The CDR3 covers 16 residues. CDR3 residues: CASSPERQGFNQPQHF. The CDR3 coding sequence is TGTGCCAGCTCACCGGAGAGACAGGGATTCAATCAGCCCCAGCATTTT. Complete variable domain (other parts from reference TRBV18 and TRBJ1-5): NAGVMQNPRHLVRRRGQEARLRCSPMKGHSHVYWYRQLPEEGLKFMVYLQKENIIDESGMPKERFSAEFPKEGPSILRIQQVVRGDSAAYFCASSPERQGFNQPQHFGDGTRLSIL.

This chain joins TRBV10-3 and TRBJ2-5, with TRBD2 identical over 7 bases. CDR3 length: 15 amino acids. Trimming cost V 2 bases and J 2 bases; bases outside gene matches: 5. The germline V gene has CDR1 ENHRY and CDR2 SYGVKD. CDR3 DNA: TGTGCCATCAGTGAGGGCCAGCGGGGTCAAGAGACCCAGTACTTC. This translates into CAISEGQRGQETQYF.

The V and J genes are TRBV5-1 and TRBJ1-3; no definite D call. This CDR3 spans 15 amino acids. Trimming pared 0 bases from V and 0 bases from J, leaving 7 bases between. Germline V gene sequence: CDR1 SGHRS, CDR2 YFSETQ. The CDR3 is CASSLAGVSGNTIYF. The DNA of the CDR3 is TGCGCCAGCAGCTTGGCCGGGGTCTCTGGAAACACCATATATTTT. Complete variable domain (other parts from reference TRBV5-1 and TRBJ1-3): KAGVTQTPRYLIKTRGQQVTLSCSPISGHRSVSWYQQTPGQGLQFLFEYFSETQRNKGNFPGRFSGRQFSNSRSEMNVSTLELGDSALYLCASSLAGVSGNTIYFGEGSWLTVV.

The CDR3 DNA follows: TGTGCCAGCTCACCAGGGCCGGAGACCCAGTACTTC. Translated, it gives CASSPGPETQYF. The gene calls are TRBV18 and TRBJ2-5; D remains unclear. CDR1 and CDR2 from the germline V gene are KGHSH and LQKENI. The ends were cut back, 2 bases at V and 5 bases at J, with 6 bases in the middle. The CDR3 is made up of 12 amino acids.

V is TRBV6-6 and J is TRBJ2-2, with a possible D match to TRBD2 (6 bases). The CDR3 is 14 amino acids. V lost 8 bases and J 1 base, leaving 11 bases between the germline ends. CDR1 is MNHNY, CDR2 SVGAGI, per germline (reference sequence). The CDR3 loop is CASSGVVNTGELFF. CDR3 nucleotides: TGTGCCAGCTCGGGGGTAGTGAACACCGGGGAGCTGTTTTTT.

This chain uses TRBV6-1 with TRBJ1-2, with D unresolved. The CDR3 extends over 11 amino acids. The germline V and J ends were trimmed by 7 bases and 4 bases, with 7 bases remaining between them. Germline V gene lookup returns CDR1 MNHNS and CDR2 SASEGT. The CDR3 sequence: CASTVGYGYTF. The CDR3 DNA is TGTGCCAGCACCGTCGGCTATGGCTACACCTTC.

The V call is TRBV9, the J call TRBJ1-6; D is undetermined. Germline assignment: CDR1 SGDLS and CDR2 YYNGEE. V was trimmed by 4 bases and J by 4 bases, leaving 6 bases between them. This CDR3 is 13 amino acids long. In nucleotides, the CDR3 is TGTGCCAGCAGCCCTCATTATAATTCACCCCTCCACTTT. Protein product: CASSPHYNSPLHF.

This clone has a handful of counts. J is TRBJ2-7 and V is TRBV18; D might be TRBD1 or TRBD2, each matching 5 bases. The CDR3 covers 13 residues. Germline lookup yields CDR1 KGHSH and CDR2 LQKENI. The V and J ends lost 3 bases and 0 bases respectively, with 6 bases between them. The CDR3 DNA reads TGTGCCAGCTCACCCGGGACCTCCTACGAGCAGTACGTC. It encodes CASSPGTSYEQYV.

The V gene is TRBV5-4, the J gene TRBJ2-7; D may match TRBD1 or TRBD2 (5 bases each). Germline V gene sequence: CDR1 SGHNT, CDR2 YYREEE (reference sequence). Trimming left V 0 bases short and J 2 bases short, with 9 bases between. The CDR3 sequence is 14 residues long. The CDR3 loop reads CASSLAMGPYEQYF. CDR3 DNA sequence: TGTGCCAGCAGCTTGGCGATGGGACCCTACGAGCAGTACTTC.

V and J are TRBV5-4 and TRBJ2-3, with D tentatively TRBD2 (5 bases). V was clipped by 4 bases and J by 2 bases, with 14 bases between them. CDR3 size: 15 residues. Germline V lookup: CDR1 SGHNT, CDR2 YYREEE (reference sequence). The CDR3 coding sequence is TGTGCCAGCAGCCGTGGGGAGACACTCACAGATACGCAGTATTTT. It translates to CASSRGETLTDTQYF.

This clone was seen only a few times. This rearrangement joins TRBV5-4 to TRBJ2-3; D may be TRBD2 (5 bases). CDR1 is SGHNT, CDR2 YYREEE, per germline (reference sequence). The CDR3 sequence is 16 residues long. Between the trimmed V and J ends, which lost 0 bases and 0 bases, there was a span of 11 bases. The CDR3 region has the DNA TGTGCCAGCAGCTTGGCCGTCCGGGAAAGCACAGATACGCAGTATTTT. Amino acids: CASSLAVRESTDTQYF.

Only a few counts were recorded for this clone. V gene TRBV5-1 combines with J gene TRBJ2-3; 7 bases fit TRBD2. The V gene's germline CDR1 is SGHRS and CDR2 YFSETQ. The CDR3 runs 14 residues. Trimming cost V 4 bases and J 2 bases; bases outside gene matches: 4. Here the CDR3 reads CASSQSGATDTQYF. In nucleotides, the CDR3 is TGCGCCAGCAGCCAAAGCGGGGCCACAGATACGCAGTATTTT. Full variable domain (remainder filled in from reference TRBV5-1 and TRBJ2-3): KAGVTQTPRYLIKTRGQQVTLSCSPISGHRSVSWYQQTPGQGLQFLFEYFSETQRNKGNFPGRFSGRQFSNSRSEMNVSTLELGDSALYLCASSQSGATDTQYFGPGTRLTVL.

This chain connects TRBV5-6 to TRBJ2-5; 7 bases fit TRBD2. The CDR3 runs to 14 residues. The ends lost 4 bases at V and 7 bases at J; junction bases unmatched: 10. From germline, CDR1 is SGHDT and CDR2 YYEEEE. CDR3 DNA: TGTGCCAGCAGCCCGAAGGCTAGCGGTGGGACCCAGTACTTC. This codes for CASSPKASGGTQYF.

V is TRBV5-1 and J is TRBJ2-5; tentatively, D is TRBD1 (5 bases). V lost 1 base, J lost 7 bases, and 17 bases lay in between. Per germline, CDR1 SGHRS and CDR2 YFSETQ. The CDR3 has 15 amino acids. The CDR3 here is CASSLSELSGSTQYF. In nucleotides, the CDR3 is TGCGCCAGCAGCTTGAGCGAGCTTTCAGGGTCGACCCAGTACTTC.

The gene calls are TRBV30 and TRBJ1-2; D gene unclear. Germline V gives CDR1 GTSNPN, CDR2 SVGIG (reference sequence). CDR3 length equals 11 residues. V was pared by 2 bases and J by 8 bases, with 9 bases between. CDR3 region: CAWSRVEGYTF. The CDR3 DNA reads TGTGCCTGGAGTCGAGTGGAAGGCTACACCTTC.

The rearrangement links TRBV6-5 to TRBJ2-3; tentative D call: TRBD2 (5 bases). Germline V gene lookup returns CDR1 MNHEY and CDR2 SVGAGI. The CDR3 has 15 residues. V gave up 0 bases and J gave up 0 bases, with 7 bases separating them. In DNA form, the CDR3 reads TGTGCCAGCAGTTACTCACCGGGAAGCACAGATACGCAGTATTTT. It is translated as CASSYSPGSTDTQYF.

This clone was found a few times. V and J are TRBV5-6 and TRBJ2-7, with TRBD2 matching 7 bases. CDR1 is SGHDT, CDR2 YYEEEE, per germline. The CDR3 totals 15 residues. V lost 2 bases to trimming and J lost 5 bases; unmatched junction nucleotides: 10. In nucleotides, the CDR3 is TGTGCCAGCAGCTTATTAGCGGGCGGCGGGAACGAGCAGTACGTC. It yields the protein CASSLLAGGGNEQYV.

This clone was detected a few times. This chain's CDR3 is CAISGDNSYEQYF. Written as DNA, the CDR3 is TGTGCCATCAGTGGGGACAACTCCTACGAGCAGTACTTC. V is TRBV10-3 and J is TRBJ2-7; D perhaps matches TRBD1 (6 bases). The germline V gene has CDR1 ENHRY and CDR2 SYGVKD. Trimming removed 4 bases at V and 0 bases at J, with 7 bases between. This CDR3 is 13 amino acids long.

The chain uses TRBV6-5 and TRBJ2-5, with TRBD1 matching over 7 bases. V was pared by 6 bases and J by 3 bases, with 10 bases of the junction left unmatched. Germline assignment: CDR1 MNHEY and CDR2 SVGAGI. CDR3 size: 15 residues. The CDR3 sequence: CASSPPTGSEETQYF. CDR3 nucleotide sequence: TGTGCCAGCAGCCCCCCGACAGGGTCTGAAGAGACCCAGTACTTC.

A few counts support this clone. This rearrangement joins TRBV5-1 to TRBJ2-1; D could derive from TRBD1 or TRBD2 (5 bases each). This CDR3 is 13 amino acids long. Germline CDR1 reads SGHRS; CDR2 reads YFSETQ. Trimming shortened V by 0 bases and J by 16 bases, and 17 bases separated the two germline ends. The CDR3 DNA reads TGCGCCAGCAGCTTGGAGGTGGCAGGGACCTGCTTCTTC. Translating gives CASSLEVAGTCFF. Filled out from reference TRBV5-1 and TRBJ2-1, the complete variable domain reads KAGVTQTPRYLIKTRGQQVTLSCSPISGHRSVSWYQQTPGQGLQFLFEYFSETQRNKGNFPGRFSGRQFSNSRSEMNVSTLELGDSALYLCASSLEVAGTCFFGPGTRLTVL.

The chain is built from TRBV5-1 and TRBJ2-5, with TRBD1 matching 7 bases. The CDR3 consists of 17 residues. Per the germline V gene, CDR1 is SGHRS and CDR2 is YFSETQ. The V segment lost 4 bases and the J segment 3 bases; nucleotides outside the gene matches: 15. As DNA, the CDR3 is TGCGCCAGCAGCGTACGACAGGGAAGGATTGGGGAAGAGACCCAGTACTTC. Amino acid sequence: CASSVRQGRIGEETQYF.

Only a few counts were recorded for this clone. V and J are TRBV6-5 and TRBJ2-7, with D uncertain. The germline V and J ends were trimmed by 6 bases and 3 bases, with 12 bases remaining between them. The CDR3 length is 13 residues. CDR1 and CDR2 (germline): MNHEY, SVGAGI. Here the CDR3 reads CASSTGPSYEQYV. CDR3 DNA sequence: TGTGCCAGCAGCACCGGACCTAGCTACGAGCAGTACGTC.

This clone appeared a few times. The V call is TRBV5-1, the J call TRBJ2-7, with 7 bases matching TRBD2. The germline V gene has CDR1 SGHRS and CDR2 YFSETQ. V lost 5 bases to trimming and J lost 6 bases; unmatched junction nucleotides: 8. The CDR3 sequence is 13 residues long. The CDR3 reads CASRSAGGGEQYF. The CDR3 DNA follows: TGCGCCAGCAGGTCTGCTGGGGGGGGCGAGCAGTACTTC.